The 30 T cell receptor beta chains presented below share a single source sample, sequenced in a study of Ad26.COV2.S vaccination and SARS-CoV-2 variants. TCRdb's copy holds only in-frame clones and misses some; the assay was immunoSEQ multiplex PCR. This sample yields over 400,000 clones, of which roughly nine tenths are seen a single time; just over 2.5% belongs to the top ten. Specified treatment: roughly 18 received Ad26.COV2.S at low or high dose, single or two shots; about five received placebo; per-sample allocation not given. Sampling was done on day 63 after the first vaccine or placebo injection. The sample here was peripheral blood, taken in a trial of Ad26.COV2.S vaccine versus placebo. These receptors all come from a person aged 18-65 years who received the Ad26.COV2.S COVID-19 vaccine or a placebo.

The rearrangement joins TRBV21-1 to TRBJ2-1; TRBD2, as called in the table, went unchecked against the DNA. TRBV21-1 is a known pseudogene. The CDR3 totals 16 residues. In DNA form, the CDR3 reads TGTGCCAGCAACAGTCGGGGGGGGACGGGTTACAATGAGCAGTTCTTC. It is translated as CASNSRGGTGYNEQFF.

The V gene is TRBV27, the J gene TRBJ1-2, with a weak D call TRBD1 (5 bases). The CDR3 sequence is 16 residues long. CDR1 and CDR2 from the germline V gene are MNHEY and SMNVEV (reference sequence). Trimming removed 0 bases at V and 0 bases at J, with 11 bases between. The CDR3 spells CASSLSVGAANYGYTF. CDR3 DNA: TGTGCCAGCAGTTTATCGGTCGGGGCAGCTAACTATGGCTACACCTTC.

This clone occurred a few times. The chain employs TRBV27 and TRBJ1-5; 7 bases align to TRBD1. The CDR3 is 17 residues long. The germline gives CDR1 MNHEY, CDR2 SMNVEV (reference sequence). V lost 2 bases to trimming and J lost 5 bases; unmatched junction nucleotides: 12. The CDR3 reads CASSLRGRAGGDQPQHF. The CDR3 DNA is TGTGCCAGCAGTTTACGGGGGAGGGCAGGGGGTGATCAGCCCCAGCATTTT.

The chain couples TRBV29-1 to TRBJ1-1; D possibly corresponds to TRBD1 (6 bases). Germline CDR1 reads SQVTM; CDR2 reads ANQGSEA. V lost 6 bases, J lost 1 base, and 9 bases lay in between. This CDR3 comprises 12 residues. In nucleotides, the CDR3 is TGCAGCGTATGGACAGAGAACACTGAAGCTTTCTTT. Amino acids: CSVWTENTEAFF.

The chain couples TRBV10-3 to TRBJ2-7; D is perhaps TRBD1 or TRBD2 (6 bases each). The CDR3 spans 14 residues. Germline lookup yields CDR1 ENHRY and CDR2 SYGVKD. Trimming took 2 bases from V and 3 from J, leaving 11 bases between them. CDR3 loop: CAISESRGDYEQYF. For the CDR3, the DNA is TGTGCCATCAGTGAGAGTAGGGGGGACTACGAGCAGTACTTC.

The V and J genes are TRBV25-1 and TRBJ1-2; TRBD1 agrees at 10 bases. Germline CDR1 reads MGHDK; CDR2 reads SYGVNS. This CDR3 region has 18 residues. V was pared by 1 base and J by 0 bases, with 8 bases of the junction left unmatched. CDR3 protein: CASSELGTGDGPNYGYTF. In DNA form, the CDR3 reads TGTGCCAGCAGTGAATTAGGGACAGGGGACGGCCCTAACTATGGCTACACCTTC.

The J gene is TRBJ2-7, the V gene TRBV4-3; D unclear. This CDR3 region has 16 residues. CDR1 LGHNA and CDR2 YSLEER come from the germline V gene. Trimming pared 0 bases from V and 2 bases from J, leaving 14 bases between. The CDR3 DNA sequence: TGCGCCAGCAGCCAAGATCAATTGGGTGGCGCCTACGAGCAGTACTTC. Its translation is CASSQDQLGGAYEQYF.

This chain connects TRBV7-9 to TRBJ2-1; 7 bases are a match to TRBD2. The length of the CDR3 is 19 residues. J gave up 0 bases and V 4 bases, and 15 bases lay outside the gene matches. Germline V gene lookup returns CDR1 SEHNR and CDR2 FQNEAQ (reference sequence). DNA of the CDR3: TGTGCCAGCAGCTGGGAGGGCGGCGGGGCCGACAGCTCCTACAATGAGCAGTTCTTC. Translating gives CASSWEGGGADSSYNEQFF. Looking up the rest from reference TRBV7-9 and TRBJ2-1 gives the full variable domain: DTGVSQNPRHKITKRGQNVTFRCDPISEHNRLYWYRQTLGQGPEFLTYFQNEAQLEKSRLLSDRFSAERPKGSFSTLEIQRTEQGDSAMYLCASSWEGGGADSSYNEQFFGPGTRLTVL.

The chain combines TRBV24-1 with TRBJ2-2, with 9 bases aligning to TRBD2. Germline V CDR1 and CDR2: KGHDR, SFDVKD. The CDR3 covers 17 residues. With V trimmed by 5 bases and J by 3 bases, 9 bases remained unmatched. The CDR3 region is CATSGTGTSFYTGELFF. The CDR3 nucleotides read TGTGCCACCAGTGGTACCGGGACTAGCTTTTACACCGGGGAGCTGTTTTTT.

The chain recombines TRBV9 with TRBJ2-3; 10 nucleotides align to TRBD2. Germline trimming cut 4 bases from V and 4 bases from J; bases unmatched to any gene: 6. CDR1 and CDR2 from the germline V gene are SGDLS and YYNGEE. The CDR3 spans 15 residues. The CDR3 here is CASSLAGAVSDTQYF. The CDR3 nucleotides read TGTGCCAGCAGCCTAGCGGGGGCCGTTTCAGATACGCAGTATTTT. The full variable domain, completed using reference TRBV9 and TRBJ2-3, is DSGVTQTPKHLITATGQRVTLRCSPRSGDLSVYWYQQSLDQGLQFLIQYYNGEERAKGNILERFSAQQFPDLHSELNLSSLELGDSALYFCASSLAGAVSDTQYFGPGTRLTVL.

V gene TRBV10-3 combines with J gene TRBJ1-2; TRBD1 might be the D (6 bases). Trimming removed 10 bases at V and 7 bases at J, with 22 bases between. The CDR3 contains 14 residues. CDR1 is ENHRY, CDR2 SYGVKD, per germline. The DNA for the CDR3 is TGTGCCACCGCCATCGGGGGGGCTACTGGTGGCTACACCTTC. It encodes CATAIGGATGGYTF.

The chain links TRBV9 to TRBJ2-3, with D perhaps TRBD2 (6 bases). The CDR3 runs 17 residues. V was shortened by 3 bases and J by 9 bases, with 26 bases between the two germline ends. Germline CDR1 and CDR2: SGDLS and YYNGEE. In DNA, the CDR3 is TGTGCCAGCAGCGGTATAGGTCTAGGTGGAAATCGGGGGACGCAGTATTTT. Translation: CASSGIGLGGNRGTQYF. Complete variable domain (other parts from reference TRBV9 and TRBJ2-3): DSGVTQTPKHLITATGQRVTLRCSPRSGDLSVYWYQQSLDQGLQFLIQYYNGEERAKGNILERFSAQQFPDLHSELNLSSLELGDSALYFCASSGIGLGGNRGTQYFGPGTRLTVL.

The CDR3: CASISRVFSTEAFF. The CDR3 bases are TGTGCCAGCATCAGCAGGGTTTTTAGCACTGAAGCTTTCTTT. The chain joins TRBV13 to TRBJ1-1; D may be TRBD1 (5 bases). CDR1 and CDR2 from the germline V gene are PRHDT and FYEKMQ (reference sequence). The CDR3 is made up of 14 amino acids. Trimming took off 7 bases at V and 4 bases at J, with 16 bases between the two ends.

The chain joins TRBV7-9 to TRBJ1-1; weak D call: TRBD1 (6 bases). The V gene's germline CDR1 is SEHNR and CDR2 FQNEAQ (reference sequence). The CDR3 loop spans 15 amino acids. Trimming cost V 0 bases and J 4 bases, with 12 bases left between them. CDR3 DNA sequence: TGTGCCAGCAGCTTAGCGCGCAGGGGAGGCACTGAAGCTTTCTTT. Translation: CASSLARRGGTEAFF. Full variable domain (outside the CDR3, taken from reference TRBV7-9 and TRBJ1-1): DTGVSQNPRHKITKRGQNVTFRCDPISEHNRLYWYRQTLGQGPEFLTYFQNEAQLEKSRLLSDRFSAERPKGSFSTLEIQRTEQGDSAMYLCASSLARRGGTEAFFGQGTRLTVV.

V is TRBV4-3 and J is TRBJ1-6, with 7 bases lining up with TRBD1. Germline CDR1 and CDR2: LGHNA and YSLEER. The CDR3 spans 16 residues. The J segment lost 7 bases and the V segment lost 0 bases, leaving 6 bases of the junction unmatched. The CDR3 sequence is CASSQEPQQGNSPLHF. The DNA of the CDR3 is TGCGCCAGCAGCCAAGAACCTCAACAGGGGAATTCACCCCTCCACTTT.

The V call is TRBV24-1, the J call TRBJ2-3; the D gene is possibly TRBD2 (5 bases). The germline V gene encodes CDR1 KGHDR and CDR2 SFDVKD. The germline V and J ends were trimmed by 10 bases and 2 bases, with 21 bases remaining between them. The CDR3 sequence is 16 residues long. The CDR3 DNA reads TGTGCCACAGGTACCGTGGGAGAGGGTTTCACAGATACGCAGTATTTT. This sequence encodes CATGTVGEGFTDTQYF.

V gene TRBV9 combines with J gene TRBJ1-6; D not certain. Germline loops: CDR1 SGDLS, CDR2 YYNGEE. The CDR3 length is 15 residues. The V gene lost 0 bases and the J gene lost 6 bases, with 10 bases spanning the gap. The CDR3 reads CASSVDGGTNSPLHF. In DNA, the CDR3 is TGTGCCAGCAGCGTAGATGGAGGTACTAATTCACCCCTCCACTTT. Supplemented by reference TRBV9 and TRBJ1-6, the full variable domain reads DSGVTQTPKHLITATGQRVTLRCSPRSGDLSVYWYQQSLDQGLQFLIQYYNGEERAKGNILERFSAQQFPDLHSELNLSSLELGDSALYFCASSVDGGTNSPLHFGNGTRLTVT.

This sequence joins TRBV7-8 and TRBJ2-2, with TRBD2 matching over 9 bases. The CDR3 loop spans 15 amino acids. Germline V gene lookup returns CDR1 SGHVS and CDR2 FQNEAQ. J was trimmed by 1 base and V by 6 bases; bases with no gene match: 3. CDR3 DNA sequence: TGTGCCAGCAGACGGACTAGCGAGAACACCGGGGAGCTGTTTTTT. This sequence encodes CASRRTSENTGELFF.

The chain is built from TRBV28 and TRBJ2-7; 7 bases fit TRBD2. V shed 1 base and J 0 bases; nucleotides not matched to a gene: 12. The CDR3 is 18 amino acids. Germline V gives CDR1 MDHEN, CDR2 SYDVKM. CDR3 sequence: CASSLFPLSGDTSYEQYF. CDR3 DNA sequence: TGTGCCAGCAGTTTATTCCCATTAAGCGGGGATACCTCCTACGAGCAGTACTTC.

A single count supports this clone. The J gene is TRBJ2-7, the V gene TRBV2; 8 nucleotides match TRBD1. CDR3 length equals 11 residues. After removal of 7 bases from V and 4 bases from J, the junction contained 0 bases not matched to a gene. Per the germline V gene, CDR1 is SNHLY and CDR2 is FYNNEI. The CDR3 bases are TGTGCCAGCAACAGGGGGTACGAGCAGTACTTC. Residues: CASNRGYEQYF.

This chain uses TRBV19 with TRBJ1-5; 9 positions match TRBD1. The V gene's germline CDR1 is LNHDA and CDR2 SQIVND (reference sequence). The CDR3 is 15 residues long. Trimming cost V 3 bases and J 4 bases; bases outside gene matches: 4. Here the CDR3 reads CASSMGQGGNQPQHF. In DNA, the CDR3 is TGTGCCAGTAGTATGGGACAGGGTGGGAATCAGCCCCAGCATTTT.

V and J are TRBV2 and TRBJ2-2, with 8 nucleotides matching TRBD1. Per the germline V gene, CDR1 is SNHLY and CDR2 is FYNNEI. This CDR3 has 15 amino acids. Trimming at V came to 8 bases and at J to 3 bases, leaving 8 bases not matched to a gene. The CDR3 region has the DNA TGTGCCAGCCTCTGGCAGGGGGCGGACACCGGGGAGCTGTTTTTT. It specifies CASLWQGADTGELFF.

The chain carries TRBV27 and TRBJ1-5; D unresolved. V lost 8 bases and J 2 bases, leaving 7 bases between the germline ends. This CDR3 is 12 amino acids long. Germline CDR1 is MNHEY and CDR2 is SMNVEV (reference sequence). CDR3 in DNA: TGTGCCAGCCGGGAGGGCAATCAGCCCCAGCATTTT. Translation gives CASREGNQPQHF.

The rearrangement links TRBV27 to TRBJ1-1; 7 bases agree with TRBD1. The germline gives CDR1 MNHEY, CDR2 SMNVEV (reference sequence). There are 13 residues in the CDR3. Trimming cost V 7 bases and J 4 bases; bases outside gene matches: 6. The CDR3 bases are TGTGCCAGCAAACAGGGGAGGGTCACTGAAGCTTTCTTT. Translating gives CASKQGRVTEAFF.

The chain joins TRBV2 to TRBJ2-1; 10 bases fit TRBD2. CDR3 length equals 15 residues. The V segment lost 6 bases and the J segment 4 bases; nucleotides outside the gene matches: 6. Germline CDR1 and CDR2: SNHLY and FYNNEI. The CDR3: CASSRAGGRYNEQFF. In DNA, the CDR3 is TGTGCCAGCAGCCGAGCGGGAGGGCGGTACAATGAGCAGTTCTTC.

The chain couples TRBV7-2 to TRBJ1-6; 7 bases align to TRBD1. The CDR3 covers 14 residues. Per the germline V gene, CDR1 is SGHTA and CDR2 is FQGNSA. J lost 10 bases, V lost 2 bases, and 5 bases had no gene match. For the CDR3, the DNA is TGTGCCAGCAGCTTACCAGGGGGGGAATCACCCCTCCACTTT. Translated, it gives CASSLPGGESPLHF.

The V gene is TRBV7-9, the J gene TRBJ2-5, with 14 bases that match TRBD2. Germline CDR1 reads SEHNR; CDR2 reads FQNEAQ (reference sequence). This CDR3 has 17 amino acids. The ends lost 3 bases at V and 1 base at J; junction bases unmatched: 4. The DNA of the CDR3 is TGTGCCAGCAGCTTCGGACTAGCGGGAGGATTCCAAGAGACCCAGTACTTC. This codes for CASSFGLAGGFQETQYF.

This chain joins TRBV6-6 and TRBJ1-2; possibly TRBD1 for D (6 bases). The CDR3 is 16 amino acids. CDR1 is MNHNY and CDR2 is SVGAGI in the germline V gene (reference sequence). Trimming took 5 bases from V and 5 from J, leaving 21 bases between them. This CDR3 is CASSLRQETAPYGYTF. The CDR3 DNA sequence: TGTGCCAGCAGTCTACGACAGGAAACAGCTCCTTATGGCTACACCTTC.

This rearrangement joins TRBV4-1 to TRBJ2-3, with D tentatively TRBD2 (6 bases). Trimming removed 0 bases from V and 4 bases from J, with 11 bases in between. From germline, CDR1 is MGHRA and CDR2 YSYEKL. The CDR3 spans 15 residues. The CDR3 loop is CASSQDGIAADTQYF. For the CDR3, the DNA is TGCGCCAGCAGCCAAGATGGGATAGCGGCAGATACGCAGTATTTT.

This clone has just a few counts. The CDR3 region is CASSRTGPHQPQHF. The CDR3 DNA follows: TGTGCCAGCAGTCGGACCGGGCCACATCAGCCCCAGCATTTT. The V and J genes are TRBV27 and TRBJ1-5, with D uncertain. The germline V gene encodes CDR1 MNHEY and CDR2 SMNVEV (reference sequence). V was cut by 5 bases and J by 5 bases, with 13 bases left in between. There are 14 residues in the CDR3.